Below, 14 T cell receptor beta chains from the same sample are listed, as sequenced in a study of blood T cell repertoires in COVID-19. Using immunoSEQ multiplex PCR, the repertoire was profiled, and TCRdb retains in-frame clones only, with some absent. Among about 210,000 clones listed, about 90% were seen once. Sequences were obtained from peripheral blood. These receptors were obtained from a young man with acute or convalescent COVID-19.

This chain joins TRBV5-5 and TRBJ2-7; D not certain. Per germline, CDR1 SGHKS and CDR2 YYEKEE (reference sequence). V lost 2 bases and J lost 3, with 6 bases in between. The CDR3 runs 12 residues. CDR3 nucleotide sequence: TGTGCCAGCAGCTTTACGGGCTACGAGCAGTACTTC. This sequence encodes CASSFTGYEQYF.

The chain recombines TRBV18 with TRBJ1-2; 7 nucleotides line up with TRBD1. Germline CDR1 is KGHSH and CDR2 is LQKENI. CDR3 size: 13 residues. V shed 5 bases and J 5 bases; nucleotides not matched to a gene: 5. The CDR3 DNA reads as TGTGCCAGCTCAATCGGGACAGAGTATGGCTACACCTTC. The encoded protein is CASSIGTEYGYTF.

This chain joins TRBV6-5 and TRBJ1-1; a weak D match, TRBD1 (6 bases). CDR3 length: 15 amino acids. V lost 5 bases and J 3 bases, leaving 16 bases between the germline ends. Germline V gives CDR1 MNHEY, CDR2 SVGAGI. CDR3 region: CASSTHLQGDTEAFF. CDR3 DNA: TGTGCCAGCAGTACTCACCTACAGGGAGACACTGAAGCTTTCTTT.

This clone showed up just once. The DNA for the CDR3 is TGTGCCAGCAGCTTAGTTTCGGCAGGGGTTGAAAATGAGCAGTTCTTC. The encoded protein is CASSLVSAGVENEQFF. The chain joins TRBV7-8 to TRBJ2-1, with a weak D call TRBD1 (6 bases). Germline lookup yields CDR1 SGHVS and CDR2 FQNEAQ. V was trimmed by 1 base and J by 7 bases, leaving 17 bases between them. The CDR3 contains 16 residues.

This chain uses TRBV27 with TRBJ1-6; a weak D match, TRBD1 (6 bases). The germline V gene has CDR1 MNHEY and CDR2 SMNVEV (reference sequence). V was clipped by 5 bases and J by 5 bases, with 10 bases between them. The CDR3 contains 14 residues. CDR3 protein: CASSLNRDNSPLHF. In DNA form, the CDR3 reads TGTGCCAGCAGTCTAAACAGGGATAATTCACCCCTCCACTTT.

This clone is a singleton in its sample. The chain carries TRBV30 and TRBJ2-7; 8 bases agree with TRBD1. V lost 0 bases and J lost 5; bases outside the gene matches: 12. This CDR3 has 16 amino acids. Germline lookup yields CDR1 GTSNPN and CDR2 SVGIG (reference sequence). CDR3 nucleotide sequence: TGTGCCTGGAGTGTACCCTACAGGGGGGCAAGGAACGAGCAGTACTTC. Encoded protein: CAWSVPYRGARNEQYF.

The V call is TRBV5-6, the J call TRBJ1-3, with 7 bases that match TRBD1. Germline trimming cut 4 bases from V and 7 bases from J; bases unmatched to any gene: 11. Germline CDR1 SGHDT, CDR2 YYEEEE. This CDR3 comprises 15 residues. The CDR3 DNA reads as TGTGCCAGCAGCCGCAGGGGGAAATCGTCTAACACCATATATTTT. Residues: CASSRRGKSSNTIYF.

This rearrangement joins TRBV11-2 to TRBJ2-1, with unresolved D. V lost 4 bases and J lost 0, with 13 bases in between. The CDR3 extends over 16 amino acids. The germline CDR1 and CDR2 sequences are SGHAT and FQNNGV. The CDR3 protein is CASSSYHRSSYNEQFF. The CDR3 coding sequence is TGTGCCAGCAGCTCCTATCATAGGAGCTCCTACAATGAGCAGTTCTTC.

J is TRBJ1-2 and V is TRBV19; D possibly corresponds to TRBD1 (5 bases). CDR3 length equals 13 residues. Germline CDR1 is LNHDA and CDR2 is SQIVND (reference sequence). Trimming left V 6 bases short and J 4 bases short, with 12 bases between. The CDR3 DNA sequence: TGTGCCAGTAGAAATCAGGGCAGCTATGGCTACACCTTC. Amino acid sequence: CASRNQGSYGYTF.

V usage is TRBV7-3 and J usage is TRBJ2-5, with D perhaps matching TRBD1 (6 bases). V lost 1 base and J lost 5, with 11 bases in between. CDR3 length: 14 residues. CDR1 is SGHTA and CDR2 is FQGTGA in the germline V gene. CDR3 protein: CASSLIGGLETQYF. The CDR3 DNA is TGTGCCAGCAGCTTAATTGGGGGCTTGGAGACCCAGTACTTC.

The chain has TRBV11-2 and TRBJ2-3, with 8 bases fitting TRBD2. The CDR3 contains 15 residues. The V gene end was trimmed by 1 base and the J gene end by 4 bases; junction bases not matched to a gene: 4. Looked up from germline, CDR1 is SGHAT and CDR2 is FQNNGV. CDR3 in DNA: TGTGCCAGCAGCTTAGTAAAGGGACTAGCAGATACGCAGTATTTT. Translated, it gives CASSLVKGLADTQYF.

The chain joins TRBV27 to TRBJ2-2, with 9 bases aligning to TRBD2. In germline, CDR1 is MNHEY, CDR2 SMNVEV (reference sequence). The CDR3 consists of 18 residues. With 5 bases clipped from V and 7 bases from J, the junction kept 17 bases outside the gene matches. In DNA form, the CDR3 reads TGTGCCAGCAGTCGTCCCCTAGCGGGACCAACCTATGGCGGGGAGCTGTTTTTT. Protein product: CASSRPLAGPTYGGELFF.

J is TRBJ2-7 and V is TRBV12-3 or TRBV12-4; D is possibly TRBD2 (6 bases). Deletions cut 4 bases from V and 1 base from J, with 8 bases between. This CDR3 has 13 amino acids. CDR3 loop: CASSWRVSYEQYF. CDR3 in DNA: TGTGCCAGCAGTTGGAGGGTGTCCTACGAGCAGTACTTC.

The chain combines TRBV28 with TRBJ1-4, with D hard to call. Trimming cost V 5 bases and J 2 bases, with 15 bases left between them. The CDR3 covers 16 residues. Per the germline V gene, CDR1 is MDHEN and CDR2 is SYDVKM. CDR3 sequence (DNA): TGTGCCAGCAGTATTGCCCCCCTTCGGACTAATGAAAAACTGTTTTTT. This codes for CASSIAPLRTNEKLFF.